This TCR beta chain was identified during a study of blood T cell repertoires in COVID-19. Looking at the study overall: In each case, the material was cDNA or gDNA derived from T cells, B-cell-depleted T cells, or PBMCs.

The CDR3 is made up of 16 amino acids. V lost 2 bases and J lost 4; bases outside the gene matches: 9. Per the germline V gene, CDR1 is SGHRS and CDR2 is YFSETQ. The table came from immunoSEQ multiplex PCR; TCRdb's copy has only in-frame clones and leaves some out. The data show tens of thousands of clones, 79% seen once. This TCR was sampled from a woman of 80 years or more with active or convalescent COVID-19. The genes are TRBV5-1 and TRBJ2-1; 7 nucleotides agree with TRBD1. Material: peripheral blood. In DNA form, the CDR3 reads TGCGCCAGCAGCTTCGTGCTAGGGACAGAGTACAATGAGCAGTTCTTC. It codes for CASSFVLGTEYNEQFF.